This T cell receptor (beta chain) was recovered during a study of T-cell reconstitution after alpha-beta-depleted transplantation in children. Study findings and constraints: Surviving recipient T cells and thymic progenitors underlay high day-60 TCRbeta diversity in some patients. Expanded clones from the graft, numbering several hundred, reportedly supplied alpha-beta T cells about two months after transplant. Most T-cell counts and diversity one year after the transplant came from T cells that were newly produced.

The CDR3 length is 13 residues. V was clipped by 3 bases and J by 6 bases, with 11 bases between them. Germline V gives CDR1 SGDLS, CDR2 YYNGEE. This clonotype was observed at least ten times. The antigen is undetermined. A library of TCRbeta sequences, prepared with unique molecular identifiers, was generated. TCRdb fed the PCR reads into MiXCR, producing one record per CDR3 protein. In the table there are 200,000 to 250,000 distinct CDR3 sequences, 7.5% to 9.5% of which are singletons. The chain joins TRBV9 to TRBJ2-3, with D possibly TRBD2 on 6 matching bases. Sequencing used PBMCs, mostly from graft donor cells, obtained 180 days after TCRalphabeta/CD19-depleted stem cell transplant. The clonotype was recovered from a male patient aged 10 to 17 who had a stem cell transplant for acute lymphoblastic leukemia, so the T cells may come from the graft donor. As DNA, the CDR3 is TGTGCCAGCAGCGCCCCGGCGGGGGATACGCAGTATTTT. Its translation: CASSAPAGDTQYF.